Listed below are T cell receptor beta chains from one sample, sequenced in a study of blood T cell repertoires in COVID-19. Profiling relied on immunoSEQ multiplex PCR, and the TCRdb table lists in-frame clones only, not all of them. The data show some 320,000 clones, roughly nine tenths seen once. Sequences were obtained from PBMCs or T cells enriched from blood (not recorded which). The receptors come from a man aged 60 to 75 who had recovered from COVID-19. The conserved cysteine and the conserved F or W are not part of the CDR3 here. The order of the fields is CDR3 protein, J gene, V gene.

ASSASRARRSYNEQF	TRBJ2-1	TRBV7-9
ASSPGTDNQPQH	TRBJ1-5	TRBV3-1/TRBV3-2
ASSFGTGAYEQY	TRBJ2-7	TRBV5-8
ASSLDRGGRGYT	TRBJ1-2	TRBV5-1
ASSMAHRPSTDTQY	TRBJ2-3	TRBV19
ASSYSSGGYPQPQH	TRBJ1-5	TRBV6-6
ATSRDRLKDGRGYTEAF	TRBJ1-1	TRBV15
ARPGNSSGMGDTQY	TRBJ2-3	TRBV3-1/TRBV3-2
ASSMRVWDEQY	TRBJ2-7	TRBV12-3/TRBV12-4
AIGTPETGELF	TRBJ2-2	TRBV10-3
ASSESTTGDWETQY	TRBJ2-5	TRBV9
ASSLSGGGNTEAF	TRBJ1-1	TRBV13
ASSYFLYTEAF	TRBJ1-1	TRBV6-2/TRBV6-3
AWSRGAGTEAF	TRBJ1-1	TRBV30
ASSRSVAGNTGELF	TRBJ2-2	TRBV27
ASGFSKNRQDFSYNEQF	TRBJ2-1	TRBV12-5
ASSYGSGRDEETQY	TRBJ2-5	TRBV7-6
ASSYATTGGDQPQH	TRBJ1-5	TRBV6-5
ATSRDATAVNEKLF	TRBJ1-4	TRBV15
ASSLELVGLAGDKTYEQY	TRBJ2-7	TRBV13
ASSLTSNNSPLH	TRBJ1-6	TRBV11-2
ASSLTSGGDEETQY	TRBJ2-5	TRBV5-5
ASSYGQYNQPQH	TRBJ1-5	TRBV18
ASSLRRGYT	TRBJ1-2	TRBV7-2
ASSFAPGQSTGELF	TRBJ2-2	TRBV6-2/TRBV6-3
ASSIRELAGGPKIPKY	TRBJ2-4	TRBV19
ASSLPDTQY	TRBJ2-3	TRBV7-9
ASSKGERYNEQF	TRBJ2-1	TRBV5-1
ASSRGQGGLGTEAF	TRBJ1-1	TRBV27
ASSLRTGQTEKLF	TRBJ1-4	TRBV18
SASKAMNTEAF	TRBJ1-1	TRBV20-1
SVDSYGELF	TRBJ2-2	TRBV29-1
ASSPPEVRYYGYT	TRBJ1-2	TRBV19
ASSLGIGDRVNEQF	TRBJ2-1	TRBV7-8
ASRGGANTGELF	TRBJ2-2	TRBV9
AWGRDSSEKLF	TRBJ1-4	TRBV30
ASSAGTSGPTDTQY	TRBJ2-3	TRBV7-2
ASSLRSRGSPLH	TRBJ1-6	TRBV5-8
ASSQDWSGGNTGELF	TRBJ2-2	TRBV4-3
ATGGSTGNTIY	TRBJ1-3	TRBV12-3/TRBV12-4
ASIGQESYNEQF	TRBJ2-1	TRBV11-2
ASSPPGGYGYT	TRBJ1-2	TRBV18